This TCR beta chain is from a study of beta chain features in type 1 diabetes (dated by TCRdb to about 2018). For the wider study: Patients and healthy donors did not differ in mean age, gender distribution, total cell number or subset yield. A total of some 110 million sorted cells were examined across all samples, and a strong correlation was observed between cell number per subset and RNA yield. In the study, TCRB repertoires of sorted circulating CD4+ T cell subsets from recently diagnosed type 1 diabetes patients were compared with those of matched healthy donors. Naive and central memory subsets were obtained from all 30 or so donors, but regulatory and stem cell-like memory subsets were isolated from only 8 patients and roughly 8 healthy donors. General study outcomes and caveats: Because the HLA sub-analyses included only small numbers of individuals, any influence of HLA type on TCRB rearrangement was left unresolved. Type 1 diabetes patients showed a moderate but significant shortening of TCRB CDR3 length in all four CD4+ subsets. Shorter templates might be favored by PCR, yet because patient and control samples were amplified and corrected together, any such skew would affect both groups equally. Naive, central memory and regulatory TCRB repertoires appeared more similar among patients than among healthy donors. Because cDNA was sequenced instead of genomic DNA, activated cells with high expression could be over-represented, although the groups did not differ in activation or CD3 levels. At VDJ recombination sites, type 1 diabetes patients had fewer insertions and more deleted nucleotides, which implies abnormalities in thymic rearrangement.

From each donor, a single peripheral blood sample of about 116 mL on average was drawn into heparinised tubes. A BD FACSAria II and a panel including CD45RO, CCR7, CD25, CD127, CD95 and CD27 were used to sort naive, central memory, regulatory and stem cell-like memory CD4+ T cells. Every sorted population had a purity above 95%. PBMCs were isolated immediately by Lymphoprep density gradient centrifugation and stained directly without culture. Samples were stained and sorted in pairs, with one healthy donor and one patient per experiment, so that batch effects were minimized. The table lists this clone with a few counts. Its antigen remains undetermined. Per-base qualities were not stored, and no clone one base away is much larger. The entire amount of isolated RNA was reverse transcribed using the High Capacity cDNA Reverse Transcription Kit, so the sequenced TCRB transcripts were expressed ones. Deep immunoSEQ sequencing was applied to naive, central memory and regulatory T cell samples, giving an average of around 3.8 million total reads per sample. Sorted cells were lysed in RLT buffer, and RNA was extracted using DNase-treated RNeasy Micro or Mini kits according to cell number. To prevent cross-contamination, every cell subset was processed on its own, while patient and healthy donor samples were processed together. The immunoSEQ multiplex PCR was used to amplify TCRB sequences from cDNA, generating 87-bp fragments that spanned the CDR3 region. The amplicons were sequenced using the Illumina HiSeq platform. Regarding the original processing steps: Synthetic template baselines were used to correct PCR bias computationally, reads within Hamming distance 2 were collapsed, and singletons that could not be merged were discarded. Reads were aligned against IMGT so that V, D and J genes, CDR3 length and insertions or deletions at six rearrangement sites could be assigned. Within each subset, clonotype counts were normalized to the number of sorted cells before true diversity and Gini coefficients were calculated with the tcR R package. The overlap coefficient, calculated on TCRB nucleotide sequences, was used to quantify repertoire sharing. As a proxy for the pre-selection repertoire, out-of-frame TCRB sequences from naive cells were analyzed. What TCRdb holds here is the immuneACCESS table cut down to in-frame rearrangements. Part of the clones is not present; checked against another copy, under half of the missing clones reflect an unresolved V gene, and the others are unexplained. Clone size and the V and J calls come from that table; the DNA yielded D and trimming. For this sample there are 300,000 to 400,000 clones; roughly 12% appear just once. 0.017% of the sample is held by the ten biggest clonotypes.

The CDR3, from cysteine to phenylalanine, totals 14 residues. Only the CDR3 part of the read is kept: 42 bases, read in frame from the first base. V is cut by 5 bases and J by 7 bases, and the space between the germline ends is 12 bases. As encoded in the germline V gene (reference sequence), CDR1 is SEHNR while CDR2 is FQNEAQ. The source is a man aged 18-30 years in good health. This sequence uses TRBV7-9 and TRBJ1-6; the D segment could be TRBD1, given 5 matching bases. The sample taken for sequencing was naive CD4+ T cells from blood. The cell subset or site label, as the study defines it: true naive CD4+ T cells. The CDR3 sequence is CASSQGYTNSPLHF. The sequence in DNA is TGTGCCAGCAGCCAGGGCTACACGAATTCACCCCTCCACTTT.